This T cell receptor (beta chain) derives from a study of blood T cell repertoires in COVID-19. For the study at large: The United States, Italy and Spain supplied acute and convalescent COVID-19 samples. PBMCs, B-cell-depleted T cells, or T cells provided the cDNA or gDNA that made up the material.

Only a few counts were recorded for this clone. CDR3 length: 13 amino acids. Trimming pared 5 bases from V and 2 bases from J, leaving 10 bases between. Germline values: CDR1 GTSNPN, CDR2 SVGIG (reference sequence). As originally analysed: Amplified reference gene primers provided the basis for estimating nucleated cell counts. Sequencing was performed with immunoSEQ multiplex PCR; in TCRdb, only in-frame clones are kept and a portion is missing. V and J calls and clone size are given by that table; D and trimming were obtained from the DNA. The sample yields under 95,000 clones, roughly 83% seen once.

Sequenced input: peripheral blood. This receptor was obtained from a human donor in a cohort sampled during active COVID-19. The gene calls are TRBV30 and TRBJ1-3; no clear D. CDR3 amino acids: CAWSRGTGNTIYF. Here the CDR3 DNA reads TGTGCCTGGTCCCGAGGCACTGGAAACACCATATATTTT.